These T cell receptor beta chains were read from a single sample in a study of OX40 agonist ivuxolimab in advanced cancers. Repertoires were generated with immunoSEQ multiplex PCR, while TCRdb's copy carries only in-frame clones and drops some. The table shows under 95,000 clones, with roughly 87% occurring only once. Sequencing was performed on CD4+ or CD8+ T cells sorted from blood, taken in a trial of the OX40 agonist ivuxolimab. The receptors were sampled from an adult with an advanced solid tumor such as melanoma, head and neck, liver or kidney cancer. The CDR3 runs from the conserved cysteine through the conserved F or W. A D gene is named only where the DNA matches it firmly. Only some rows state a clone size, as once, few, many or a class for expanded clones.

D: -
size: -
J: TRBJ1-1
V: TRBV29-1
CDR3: CSVLGGGTEAFF
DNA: TGCAGCGTTCTCGGAGGGGGAACTGAAGCTTTCTTT

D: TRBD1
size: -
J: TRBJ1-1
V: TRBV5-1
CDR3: CASSVTGRNTEAFF
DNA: TGCGCCAGCAGCGTGACAGGGAGGAACACTGAAGCTTTCTTT

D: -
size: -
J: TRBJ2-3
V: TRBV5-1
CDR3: CASSFGQATDPKQYF
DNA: TGCGCCAGCAGCTTCGGGCAAGCGACAGACCCTAAGCAGTATTTT

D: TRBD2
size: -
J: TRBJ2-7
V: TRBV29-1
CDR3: CSITGTRDGAQYF
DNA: TGCAGCATAACCGGGACTAGGGATGGTGCGCAGTACTTC

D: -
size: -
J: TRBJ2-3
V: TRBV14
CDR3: CASSQDLSGTSTDTQYF
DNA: TGTGCCAGCAGCCAAGATCTGTCCGGGACTAGCACAGATACGCAGTATTTT

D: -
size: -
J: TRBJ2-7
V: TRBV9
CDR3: CASSVDEVVDEQYF
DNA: TGTGCCAGCAGCGTAGACGAGGTCGTCGACGAGCAGTACTTC

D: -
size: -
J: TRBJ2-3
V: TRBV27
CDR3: CASSFYPDSTDTQYF
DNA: TGTGCCAGCAGTTTCTACCCGGATAGCACAGATACGCAGTATTTT

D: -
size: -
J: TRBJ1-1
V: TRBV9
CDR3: CASSEGPGFGNTEAFF
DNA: TGTGCCAGCAGCGAGGGCCCGGGATTCGGGAACACTGAAGCTTTCTTT

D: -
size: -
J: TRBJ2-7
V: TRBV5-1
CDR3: CASSRGGGSSYEQYF
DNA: TGCGCCAGCAGCAGGGGTGGAGGGAGCTCCTACGAGCAGTACTTC

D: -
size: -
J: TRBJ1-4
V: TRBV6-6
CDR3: CASVQGNGGKLFF
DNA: TGTGCCTCCGTCCAGGGGAACGGTGGAAAACTGTTTTTT

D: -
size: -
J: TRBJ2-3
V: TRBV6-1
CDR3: CGVSQRSTDTQYF
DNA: TGTGGGGTGAGTCAGAGGAGCACAGATACGCAGTATTTT

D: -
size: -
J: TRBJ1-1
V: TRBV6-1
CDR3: CASSEARDEAFF
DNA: TGTGCCAGCAGTGAAGCCCGGGATGAAGCTTTCTTT

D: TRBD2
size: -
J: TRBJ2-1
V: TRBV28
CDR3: CASIGRRRSSGSKGPGQFF
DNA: TGTGCCAGCATCGGGAGGAGACGATCAAGCGGAAGTAAGGGACCCGGGCAGTTCTTC

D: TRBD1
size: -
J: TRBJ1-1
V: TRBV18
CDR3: CASSPPQTGVVNTEAFF
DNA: TGTGCCAGCTCACCACCCCAGACAGGGGTAGTGAACACTGAAGCTTTCTTT

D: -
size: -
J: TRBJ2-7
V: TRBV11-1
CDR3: CASSLREGAASYEQYF
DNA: TGTGCCAGCAGCTTGAGGGAGGGGGCGGCCTCCTACGAGCAGTACTTC

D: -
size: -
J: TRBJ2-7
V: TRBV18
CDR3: CASSPVDAGEQYF
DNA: TGTGCCAGCTCACCAGTAGACGCGGGGGAGCAGTACTTC

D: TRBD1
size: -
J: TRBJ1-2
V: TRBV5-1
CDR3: CASSLSGTGGFSNYGYTF
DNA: TGCGCCAGCAGCTTGAGCGGGACAGGGGGCTTCTCTAACTATGGCTACACCTTC

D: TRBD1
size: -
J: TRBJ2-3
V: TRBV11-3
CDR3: CASSFGGTGEDTQYF
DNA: TGTGCCAGCAGCTTCGGCGGGACAGGGGAGGATACGCAGTATTTT

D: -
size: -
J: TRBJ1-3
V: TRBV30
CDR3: CAWSPGYSGNTIYF
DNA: TGTGCCTGGAGCCCCGGATACTCTGGAAACACCATATATTTT

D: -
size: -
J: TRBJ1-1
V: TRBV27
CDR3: CASRRRGFRENTEAFF
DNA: TGTGCCAGTCGGCGGAGAGGGTTCAGGGAGAACACTGAAGCTTTCTTT

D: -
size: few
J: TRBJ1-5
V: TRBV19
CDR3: CASSIDVGQNQPQHF
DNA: TGTGCCAGTAGTATAGATGTGGGGCAGAATCAGCCCCAGCATTTT

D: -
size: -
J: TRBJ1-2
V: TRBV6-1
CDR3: CASSEYGYTF
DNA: TGTGCCAGCAGTGAGTATGGCTACACCTTC

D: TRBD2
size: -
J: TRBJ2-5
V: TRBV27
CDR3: CASSSLAGPETQYF
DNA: TGTGCCAGCAGCTCCCTAGCGGGACCGGAGACCCAGTACTTC

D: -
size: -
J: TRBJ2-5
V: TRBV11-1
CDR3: CASSSGARAGQETQYF
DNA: TGTGCCAGCAGCTCGGGGGCCAGGGCGGGTCAGGAGACCCAGTACTTC

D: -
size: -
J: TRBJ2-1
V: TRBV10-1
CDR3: CASSESGTSNEQFF
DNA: TGCGCCAGCAGTGAGTCAGGGACGTCTAATGAGCAGTTCTTC

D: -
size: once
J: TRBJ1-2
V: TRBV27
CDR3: CASAVLGKEGYTF
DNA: TGTGCCAGCGCAGTATTGGGGAAGGAGGGCTACACCTTC

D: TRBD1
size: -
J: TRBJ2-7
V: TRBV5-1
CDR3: CASSLAGQGPLYEQYF
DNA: TGCGCCAGCAGCTTGGCTGGACAGGGGCCCCTCTACGAGCAGTACTTC

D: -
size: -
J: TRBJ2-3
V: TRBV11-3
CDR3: CASSLGRGPTSTDTQYF
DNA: TGTGCCAGCAGCTTAGGCCGGGGCCCGACTAGCACAGATACGCAGTATTTT

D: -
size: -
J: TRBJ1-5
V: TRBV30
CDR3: CAWSVRAGAQPQHF
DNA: TGTGCCTGGAGTGTTAGGGCAGGAGCCCAGCCCCAGCATTTT